Listed here are 7 T cell receptor beta chains from one sample, sequenced in a study of cytomegalovirus exposure and HLA in healthy donors. A multiplex PCR was run with 60 Vbeta primers and 13 Jbeta primers. Data came from immunoSEQ multiplex PCR; TCRdb stores just in-frame clones and leaves some out. The sample lists under 150,000 clones, about 80% occurring once. The specimen sequenced was PBMCs. These receptors came from a woman aged 50 to 60 in good health and CMV-seronegative.

The chain uses TRBV7-9 and TRBJ1-2; no firm D call. V lost 3 bases to trimming and J lost 4 bases, with 9 bases between them. Germline V lookup: CDR1 SEHNR, CDR2 FQNEAQ (reference sequence). This CDR3 is built from 13 residues. The CDR3 reads CASSFGPLYGYTF. The CDR3, as DNA: TGTGCCAGCAGCTTTGGCCCCCTCTATGGCTACACCTTC.

This CDR3 is CASSQVGAGGYTF. The CDR3, as DNA: TGCGCCAGCAGCCAAGTCGGAGCGGGTGGCTACACCTTC. This chain uses TRBV4-3 with TRBJ1-2; D gene unclear. In germline, CDR1 is LGHNA, CDR2 YSLEER. The CDR3 length is 13 residues. Trimming shortened V by 1 base and J by 7 bases, and 10 bases separated the two germline ends.

The rearrangement links TRBV7-9 to TRBJ2-3, with 13 bases matching TRBD2. V lost 11 bases and J lost 4; bases outside the gene matches: 9. The CDR3 consists of 15 residues. Germline CDR1 SEHNR, CDR2 FQNEAQ (reference sequence). CDR3 nucleotides: TGTGCCGCGGGACTAGCGGGACTTTGGGCAGATACGCAGTATTTT. Protein sequence: CAAGLAGLWADTQYF.

This chain links TRBV5-1 with TRBJ1-1; D is undetermined. CDR3 size: 15 residues. Deletions cut 0 bases from V and 1 base from J, with 10 bases between. Germline V lookup: CDR1 SGHRS, CDR2 YFSETQ. The CDR3: CASSLVPGSNTEAFF. The CDR3 region has the DNA TGCGCCAGCAGCTTGGTCCCCGGGTCGAACACTGAAGCTTTCTTT.

The genes are TRBV7-2 and TRBJ2-5; 7 bases map to TRBD2. CDR1 is SGHTA, CDR2 FQGNSA, per germline. Trimming at V came to 1 base and at J to 3 bases, leaving 11 bases not matched to a gene. The CDR3 spans 17 residues. The CDR3 region is CASSLGGPGLQKETQYF. The CDR3 DNA sequence: TGTGCCAGCAGCTTAGGTGGTCCGGGACTACAAAAAGAGACCCAGTACTTC.

V gene TRBV15 combines with J gene TRBJ1-2, with D maybe TRBD1 (6 bases). Germline loops: CDR1 LNHNV, CDR2 YYDKDF (reference sequence). The CDR3 has 14 residues. V dropped 0 bases and J dropped 8 bases, with 13 bases sitting between them. This chain's CDR3 is CATSRDSGTSGYTF. The CDR3, as DNA: TGTGCCACCAGCAGAGATTCCGGGACATCCGGCTACACCTTC.

The J gene is TRBJ1-5, the V gene TRBV29-1, with 12 bases aligning to TRBD1. This CDR3 contains 16 residues. The germline V gene encodes CDR1 SQVTM and CDR2 ANQGSEA. Unmatched junction bases numbered 9, after V lost 6 bases and J lost 3 bases. The CDR3 spells CSVITGTGGVNQPQHF. The CDR3 DNA follows: TGCAGCGTCATAACGGGGACAGGGGGCGTCAATCAGCCCCAGCATTTT.